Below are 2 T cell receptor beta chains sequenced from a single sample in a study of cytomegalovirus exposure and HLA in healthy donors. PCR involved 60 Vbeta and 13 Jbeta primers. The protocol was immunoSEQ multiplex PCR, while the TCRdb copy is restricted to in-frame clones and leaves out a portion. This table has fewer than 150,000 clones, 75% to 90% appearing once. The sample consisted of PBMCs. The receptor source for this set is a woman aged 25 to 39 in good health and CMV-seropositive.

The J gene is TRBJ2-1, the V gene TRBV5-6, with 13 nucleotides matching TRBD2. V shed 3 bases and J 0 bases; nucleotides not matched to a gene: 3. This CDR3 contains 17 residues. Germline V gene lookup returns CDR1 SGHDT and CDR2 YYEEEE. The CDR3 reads CASSSGLAGFSYNEQFF. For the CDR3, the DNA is TGTGCCAGCAGCTCGGGACTAGCGGGATTCTCCTACAATGAGCAGTTCTTC.

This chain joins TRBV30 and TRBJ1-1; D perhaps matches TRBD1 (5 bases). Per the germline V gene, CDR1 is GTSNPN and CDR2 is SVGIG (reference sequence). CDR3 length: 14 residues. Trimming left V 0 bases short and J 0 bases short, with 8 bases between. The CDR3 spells CAWSVAGMNTEAFF. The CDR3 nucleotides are TGTGCCTGGAGTGTGGCAGGGATGAACACTGAAGCTTTCTTT.